The entry that follows covers one T cell receptor beta chain sequence. Its target is not known. The sample originates from a study of OX40 agonist ivuxolimab in advanced cancers. About the research overall: Ivuxolimab doses were 0.01, 0.1, 0.3, 1.5, 3 or 10 mg/kg every 2 weeks. The group had a mean age of roughly 56 years, ranged from 23 to 79, and was roughly 80% male. Three patients had partial responses: one hepatocellular carcinoma, two cutaneous melanoma.

The CDR3 sequence is 16 residues long. The germline gives CDR1 SEHNR, CDR2 FQNEAQ (reference sequence). V was pared by 5 bases and J by 4 bases, with 17 bases between. Assay used: immunoSEQ multiplex PCR; TCRdb lists only in-frame clones, some missing. The table includes around 40,000 clones, around 82% detected once. Regarding the study as a whole: In general, CD8+ T cells held more expanded clones than CD4+ did, on average.

The V call is TRBV7-9, the J call TRBJ2-2, with D uncertain. The sample here was CD4+ or CD8+ T cells sorted from blood, taken in a trial of the OX40 agonist ivuxolimab. The sequence was collected from an adult with an advanced solid tumor such as melanoma, head and neck, liver or kidney cancer. The CDR3 coding sequence is TGTGCCAGCAGCCCCCGGGCCCGGAGTTCCACCGGGGAGCTGTTTTTT. Residues: CASSPRARSSTGELFF.